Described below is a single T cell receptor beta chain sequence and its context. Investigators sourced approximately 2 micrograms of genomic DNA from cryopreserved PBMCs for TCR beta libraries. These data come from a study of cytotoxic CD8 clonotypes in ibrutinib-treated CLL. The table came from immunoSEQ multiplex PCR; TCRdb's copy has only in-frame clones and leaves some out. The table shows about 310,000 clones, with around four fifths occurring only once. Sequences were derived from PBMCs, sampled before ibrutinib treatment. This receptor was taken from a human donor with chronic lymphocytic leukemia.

The CDR3 sequence is CASDEGLGEQYF. The CDR3, as DNA: TGTGCCAGCGATGAGGGATTAGGCGAGCAGTACTTC. The chain carries TRBV2 and TRBJ2-7; TRBD2 might be the D (5 bases). The germline CDR1 and CDR2 sequences are SNHLY and FYNNEI. This CDR3 comprises 12 residues. V lost 8 bases to trimming and J lost 6 bases, with 14 bases between them.